Listed below are T cell receptor beta chains from one sample, sequenced in a study of CD8 T cells in Susac syndrome. Using its own MiXCR run on the immunoSEQ multiplex PCR reads, TCRdb lists one record per CDR3 protein. The data contain 170,000 or so distinct CDR3 sequences, 85% to 95% of them singletons. The sequenced material came from CD4+ T cells from PBMCs. These TCRs come from a human donor with multiple sclerosis. Both conserved end residues are part of each CDR3. Fields, in order: J gene, D gene, V gene, clone size, CDR3 DNA, CDR3 protein. D genes are given only for firm matches. Clone size is shown for a subset of rows, as once, few, many or a class of expanded clone.

>TRBJ1-2|TRBD1|TRBV30|NA
TGTGCCTGGAATGACAGGGGGGACTATGGCTACACCTTC
CAWNDRGDYGYTF
>TRBJ2-1|TRBD2|TRBV9|NA
TGTGCCAGCAGCGCCCGAGGAGCGGGGGCCTTCAATGAGCAGTTCTTC
CASSARGAGAFNEQFF
>TRBJ1-1|TRBD1|TRBV5-1|NA
TGCGCCAGCAGCCCGGGACAGCCGGGCACTGAAGCTTTCTTT
CASSPGQPGTEAFF
>TRBJ2-5|TRBD1|TRBV19|NA
TGTGCCAGTAGTACAACGACAGGGGAGGAGACCCAGTACTTC
CASSTTTGEETQYF
>TRBJ2-5|TRBD1|TRBV12-3/TRBV12-4|NA
TGTGCCAGCAGCGCGGGACAGGGGACGGTGCAAGAGACCCAGTACTTC
CASSAGQGTVQETQYF
>TRBJ2-7|TRBD2|TRBV24-1|NA
TGTGCCACCAGTGATCGTTTGGCTAGCGGGTCGAATATCTACGAGCAGTACTTC
CATSDRLASGSNIYEQYF
>TRBJ2-2|NA|TRBV6-6|NA
TGTGCCACCCACCGGGACACCGGGGAGCTGTTTTTT
CATHRDTGELFF
>TRBJ2-7|NA|TRBV11-2|NA
TGTGCCAGCAGCTACCGGACGGGCGGCTACGAGCAGTACTTC
CASSYRTGGYEQYF
>TRBJ1-4|NA|TRBV5-1|NA
TGCGCCAGCAGCCCCTTGGCAACTAATGAAAAACTGTTTTTT
CASSPLATNEKLFF
>TRBJ1-1|NA|TRBV3-1|NA
TGTGCCAGCAGCCTCGAAAGCGAGGAAGCTTTCTTT
CASSLESEEAFF
>TRBJ2-2|NA|TRBV5-1|once
TGCGCCAGCAGCTTGACTAGCAGTCTGAGCACCGGGGAGCTGTTTTTT
CASSLTSSLSTGELFF
>TRBJ2-1|TRBD2|TRBV27|NA
TGTGCCAGCAGTTTGTTTGGTGTAGCGGGGGGCCGGGGGGATGAGCAGTTCTTC
CASSLFGVAGGRGDEQFF
>TRBJ1-6|NA|TRBV9|NA
TGTGCCAGCAGCCCAAGGGGTCGATCACCCCTCCACTTT
CASSPRGRSPLHF
>TRBJ2-7|NA|TRBV2|NA
TGTGCCAGCAGTGAACAGGATACCGAGCAGTACTTC
CASSEQDTEQYF
>TRBJ1-1|NA|TRBV29-1|NA
TGCAGCGTTGCTCGTCTCATGAACACTGAAGCTTTCTTT
CSVARLMNTEAFF
>TRBJ2-7|TRBD1|TRBV9|NA
TGTGCCAGCAGCCCCCGAGGGACAGGGGGCGTCGAGCAGTACTTC
CASSPRGTGGVEQYF
>TRBJ2-1|TRBD2|TRBV12-3/TRBV12-4|NA
TGTGCCAGCAGTTTGGCGGGAGTCAGTAATGAGCAGTTCTTC
CASSLAGVSNEQFF
>TRBJ2-4|NA|TRBV2|NA
TGTGCCAGCAGTGGGGTAGGGAAGAACATTCAGTACTTC
CASSGVGKNIQYF
>TRBJ2-1|NA|TRBV4-3|NA
TGCGCCAGCAGCCCCATTAAGGGGGATGAGCAGTTCTTC
CASSPIKGDEQFF
>TRBJ2-7|TRBD2|TRBV7-2|few
TGTGCCAGCAGCCCGACTAGCGGAGCCTACGAGCAGTACTTC
CASSPTSGAYEQYF